Presented here are 30 T cell receptor beta chains from one specimen sequenced in a study of T-cell memory formation after mild COVID-19. TCRdb fed the 5' RACE reads into MiXCR, producing one record per CDR3 protein. Among over 120,000 distinct CDR3 sequences listed, approximately 26% were seen once. The sequencing sample was made of PBMCs or a T cell subset sorted from them (not recorded which). The receptors originated from an adult woman who had mild COVID-19 (a few samples of this study predate the infection). Cell type and time point are not known.

This chain links TRBV15 with TRBJ1-1; perhaps TRBD1 as D (6 bases). V was shortened by 3 bases and J by 6 bases, with 14 bases between the two germline ends. The CDR3 spans 14 residues. Germline V gives CDR1 LNHNV, CDR2 YYDKDF (reference sequence). In DNA, the CDR3 is TGTGCCACCAGCAGGGAAACAGGGAGGTCTGAAGCTTTCTTT. It codes for CATSRETGRSEAFF.

This chain links TRBV4-3 with TRBJ1-2; possibly TRBD1 for D (5 bases). Looked up from germline, CDR1 is LGHNA and CDR2 is YSLEER. The CDR3 loop spans 16 amino acids. With 0 bases removed from V and 2 bases from J, the gap between germline ends came to 13 bases. The CDR3 DNA reads TGCGCCAGCAGCCAAGATTTTCCAGGGTTGAACTATGGCTACACCTTC. Its protein is CASSQDFPGLNYGYTF.

This clonotype was recorded a few times. V is TRBV30 and J is TRBJ2-1; D is undetermined. The V and J ends lost 3 bases and 6 bases respectively, with 9 bases between them. In germline, CDR1 is GTSNPN, CDR2 SVGIG (reference sequence). This CDR3 region has 12 residues. The DNA for the CDR3 is TGTGCCTGGAGGGAGTTTGCCAATGAGCAGTTCTTC. It encodes CAWREFANEQFF.

This clonotype showed up just a few times. The chain is built from TRBV7-6 and TRBJ2-7; D is ambiguous. This CDR3 comprises 15 residues. Trimming pared 2 bases from V and 3 bases from J, leaving 14 bases between. Germline V gene data show CDR1 as SGHVS and CDR2 as FNYEAQ. The CDR3 region is CASSLWSGGDYEQYF. DNA of the CDR3: TGTGCCAGCAGCTTATGGTCGGGTGGAGACTACGAGCAGTACTTC.

The chain employs TRBV7-2 and TRBJ1-1; perhaps TRBD1 as D (6 bases). There are 15 residues in the CDR3. Germline assignment: CDR1 SGHTA and CDR2 FQGNSA. The V gene lost 2 bases and the J gene lost 5 bases, with 15 bases spanning the gap. CDR3 loop: CASSLWGHQGTEAFF. The CDR3 DNA reads TGTGCCAGCAGCTTATGGGGACACCAAGGTACTGAAGCTTTCTTT.

This clonotype was detected only a few times. This sequence joins TRBV7-8 and TRBJ2-7; D is ambiguous. V lost 6 bases and J lost 0, with 12 bases in between. CDR1 and CDR2 (germline): SGHVS, FQNEAQ. This CDR3 region has 14 residues. The CDR3 spells CASRTGPSSYEQYF. The CDR3 DNA sequence: TGTGCCAGCAGGACCGGGCCGAGCTCCTACGAGCAGTACTTC.

V is TRBV6-2 or TRBV6-3 and J is TRBJ2-1; D is unclear. With 0 bases removed from V and 6 bases from J, the gap between germline ends came to 9 bases. From germline, CDR1 is MNHEY and CDR2 SVGEGT. This CDR3 contains 14 residues. The CDR3 nucleotides read TGTGCCAGCAGTTACTCGCAGCGTTCCAATGAGCAGTTCTTC. Translating gives CASSYSQRSNEQFF.

The chain has TRBV10-2 and TRBJ1-1, with D unclear. This CDR3 has 12 residues. Germline CDR1 is WSHSY and CDR2 is SAAADI. The V end lost 6 bases, the J end lost 2 bases, and 7 bases lay between the germline ends. CDR3 loop: CASRSENTEAFF. DNA for the CDR3: TGCGCCAGCAGGTCGGAAAACACTGAAGCTTTCTTT.

This clonotype turned up a few times. This chain links TRBV20-1 with TRBJ1-1; D gene unclear. The CDR3 is 13 amino acids. V gave up 3 bases and J gave up 1 base, with 9 bases separating them. From germline, CDR1 is DFQATT and CDR2 SNEGSKA (reference sequence). CDR3 DNA sequence: TGCAGTGCTAGCGGTTCGGAGAACACTGAAGCTTTCTTT. Translation: CSASGSENTEAFF.

The chain links TRBV4-1 to TRBJ2-1; D uncertain. Germline V gene data show CDR1 as MGHRA and CDR2 as YSYEKL. There are 18 residues in the CDR3. The V end was cut by 3 bases, the J end by 6 bases, with 24 bases between. The CDR3: CASSHRGRALEPPNEQFF. The CDR3 nucleotides are TGCGCCAGCAGCCACCGAGGCCGGGCTTTAGAGCCTCCCAATGAGCAGTTCTTC.

The sample holds a few counts of this clonotype. The genes are TRBV5-5 and TRBJ2-3, with D hard to call. V lost 4 bases and J 2 bases, leaving 20 bases between the germline ends. Germline V gene lookup returns CDR1 SGHKS and CDR2 YYEKEE (reference sequence). The CDR3 has 17 amino acids. The CDR3 reads CASSRTIPPTLTDTQYF. CDR3 bases: TGTGCCAGCAGCCGGACGATTCCCCCAACTCTCACAGATACGCAGTATTTT.

The gene calls are TRBV27 and TRBJ2-4, with 7 bases aligning to TRBD1. The CDR3 consists of 14 residues. Germline V gene data show CDR1 as MNHEY and CDR2 as SMNVEV (reference sequence). The J segment lost 2 bases and the V segment lost 6 bases, leaving 4 bases of the junction unmatched. The chain's CDR3 is CASRVRGTKNIQYF. DNA for the CDR3: TGTGCCAGCAGGGTCAGGGGGACCAAAAACATTCAGTACTTC.

As to this clonotype: One end of the junction is discordant with germline, which a read error may explain. This chain connects TRBV2 to TRBJ1-5, with D perhaps TRBD1 (5 bases). Germline V gene data show CDR1 as SNHLY and CDR2 as FYNNEI. CDR3 length equals 16 residues. The CDR3 coding sequence is TGTGACAGCACGGGCCGCTCCGGGGCCGGCAATCAGCCCCAGCATTTT. Encoded protein: CDSTGRSGAGNQPQHF.

This clonotype was seen a few times. This chain connects TRBV3-1 to TRBJ2-3; D not resolved. The CDR3 totals 16 residues. V dropped 0 bases and J dropped 1 base, with 11 bases sitting between them. Germline assignment: CDR1 LGHDT and CDR2 YNNKEL (reference sequence). The CDR3 region has the DNA TGTGCCAGCAGCCAAGAGGGGTCACCAGGCACAGATACGCAGTATTTT. Translation: CASSQEGSPGTDTQYF.

The V call is TRBV7-9, the J call TRBJ2-7; no clear D gene. The germline V and J ends were trimmed by 5 bases and 6 bases, with 8 bases remaining between them. This CDR3 region has 11 residues. In germline, CDR1 is SEHNR, CDR2 FQNEAQ (reference sequence). The CDR3 sequence: CASSARLEQYF. The CDR3 DNA reads as TGTGCCAGCAGCGCCCGTCTCGAGCAGTACTTC.

The CDR3 DNA follows: TGTGCCAGCAGCTCACCAGGGTGGAGCACTGAAGCTTTCTTT. As protein: CASSSPGWSTEAFF. The rearrangement uses TRBV7-9 and TRBJ1-1, with D possibly being TRBD1 (5 bases). The CDR3 is made up of 14 amino acids. In germline, CDR1 is SEHNR, CDR2 FQNEAQ (reference sequence). Trimming shortened V by 4 bases and J by 4 bases, and 13 bases separated the two germline ends.

The chain is built from TRBV21-1 and TRBJ1-2; the table calls TRBD1, which could not be checked here. TRBV21-1 is listed as a pseudogene. This CDR3 comprises 20 residues. CDR3 in DNA: TGTGCCAGCAGCGTTGTCAAGGTACCTTCGGAGGACAGGGGTATAGGAGGCTACACCTTC. Amino acid sequence: CASSVVKVPSEDRGIGGYTF.

The rearrangement uses TRBV6-5 and TRBJ2-7; no reliable D call. Trimming removed 0 bases at V and 5 bases at J, with 8 bases between. CDR3 length equals 13 residues. Germline CDR1 MNHEY, CDR2 SVGAGI. The CDR3 coding sequence is TGTGCCAGCAGTTACTCGATCGAGAACGAGCAGTACTTC. It is translated as CASSYSIENEQYF.

This clonotype was detected only a few times. The V and J genes are TRBV7-9 and TRBJ1-5, with 10 bases matching TRBD1. This CDR3 region has 15 residues. Germline CDR1 reads SEHNR; CDR2 reads FQNEAQ (reference sequence). Germline trimming cut 5 bases from V and 6 bases from J; bases unmatched to any gene: 7. The CDR3 nucleotides are TGTGCCAGCAGCGCCCCGGGACAGGGGACTCAGCCCCAGCATTTT. Translated: CASSAPGQGTQPQHF.

This rearrangement joins TRBV5-6 to TRBJ2-7, with D perhaps assigned TRBD1 or TRBD2 (5 bases each). CDR3 length: 13 residues. V was trimmed by 2 bases and J by 4 bases, leaving 10 bases between them. Per the germline V gene, CDR1 is SGHDT and CDR2 is YYEEEE. CDR3 DNA: TGTGCCAGCAGCTTCGAGGGGCGATACGAGCAGTACTTC. Its translation is CASSFEGRYEQYF.

This chain connects TRBV4-1 to TRBJ2-5; maybe TRBD1 (5 bases). Germline-derived CDR1 and CDR2 are MGHRA and YSYEKL. The CDR3 contains 15 residues. V was clipped by 3 bases and J by 5 bases, with 16 bases between them. CDR3 sequence: CASSQGSGIWETQYF. CDR3 sequence (DNA): TGCGCCAGCAGCCAGGGGTCAGGGATCTGGGAGACCCAGTACTTC.

This clonotype was counted between two and nine times. This sequence joins TRBV18 and TRBJ2-7; no clear D. The germline gives CDR1 KGHSH, CDR2 LQKENI. The CDR3 is 12 amino acids. Trimming took off 3 bases at V and 3 bases at J, with 6 bases between the two ends. The CDR3: CASSPADYEQYF. Written as DNA, the CDR3 is TGTGCCAGCTCACCGGCTGACTACGAGCAGTACTTC. The whole variable domain, remainder taken from reference TRBV18 and TRBJ2-7, is NAGVMQNPRHLVRRRGQEARLRCSPMKGHSHVYWYRQLPEEGLKFMVYLQKENIIDESGMPKERFSAEFPKEGPSILRIQQVVRGDSAAYFCASSPADYEQYFGPGTRLTVT.

The chain uses TRBV7-9 and TRBJ2-7; no definite D call. V was clipped by 1 base and J by 7 bases, with 14 bases between them. The CDR3 covers 14 residues. Germline values: CDR1 SEHNR, CDR2 FQNEAQ (reference sequence). This chain's CDR3 is CASSLVEGPGEQYF. CDR3 DNA: TGTGCCAGCAGCTTAGTGGAAGGGCCTGGAGAGCAGTACTTC.

The J gene is TRBJ2-1, the V gene TRBV4-1; 8 nucleotides line up with TRBD1. Trimming took 4 bases from V and 7 from J; bases not matched to a gene: 12. This CDR3 region has 16 residues. Germline V gives CDR1 MGHRA, CDR2 YSYEKL. CDR3 amino acids: CASSPFLGRTGNEQFF. CDR3 DNA: TGCGCCAGCAGCCCATTTTTAGGACGGACAGGGAATGAGCAGTTCTTC.

This clonotype was observed a few times. This chain links TRBV7-9 with TRBJ1-2; D may be TRBD1 (6 bases). Per germline, CDR1 SEHNR and CDR2 FQNEAQ (reference sequence). The CDR3 is 13 residues long. In DNA form, the CDR3 reads TGTGCGACACGTGGGGGCGATAACTATGGCTACACCTTC. It translates to CATRGGDNYGYTF.

This chain uses TRBV7-9 with TRBJ1-2, with 7 positions matching TRBD1. Germline assignment: CDR1 SEHNR and CDR2 FQNEAQ (reference sequence). The CDR3 runs 16 residues. The J segment lost 5 bases and the V segment lost 5 bases, leaving 14 bases of the junction unmatched. The CDR3 loop is CASSPHGGTARYGYTF. DNA for the CDR3: TGTGCCAGCAGCCCTCACGGTGGGACAGCGAGATATGGCTACACCTTC.

This clonotype was detected a few times. V is TRBV3-1 and J is TRBJ2-1; 7 bases are shared with TRBD1. V gave up 4 bases and J gave up 0 bases; unmatched junction bases: 3. The germline V gene encodes CDR1 LGHDT and CDR2 YNNKEL (reference sequence). The CDR3 totals 15 residues. Here the CDR3 reads CASSRDRSSYNEQFF. The CDR3 region has the DNA TGTGCCAGCAGCCGGGACAGAAGCTCCTACAATGAGCAGTTCTTC.

The rearrangement links TRBV20-1 to TRBJ2-7; D is perhaps TRBD2 (5 bases). Trimming removed 3 bases from V and 3 bases from J, with 15 bases in between. The CDR3 loop spans 14 amino acids. Germline CDR1 reads DFQATT; CDR2 reads SNEGSKA (reference sequence). This chain's CDR3 is CSASNEGVDYEQYF. DNA of the CDR3: TGCAGTGCTAGTAATGAGGGAGTCGACTACGAGCAGTACTTC.

The J gene is TRBJ2-7, the V gene TRBV15, with D hard to call. Germline lookup yields CDR1 LNHNV and CDR2 YYDKDF (reference sequence). Trimming left V 5 bases short and J 5 bases short, with 10 bases between. CDR3 size: 12 residues. The DNA for the CDR3 is TGTGCCACCAGCTCACCTTCGGACGAGCAGTACTTC. Translated: CATSSPSDEQYF.

The chain has TRBV29-1 and TRBJ2-7, with 9 bases that match TRBD1. The CDR3 covers 14 residues. Germline-derived CDR1 and CDR2 are SQVTM and ANQGSEA. V was clipped by 6 bases and J by 4 bases; unmatched bases: 10. The CDR3, as DNA: TGCAGCGTCCTCCCCCGGGACAGGGAGTACGAGCAGTACTTC. It specifies CSVLPRDREYEQYF.